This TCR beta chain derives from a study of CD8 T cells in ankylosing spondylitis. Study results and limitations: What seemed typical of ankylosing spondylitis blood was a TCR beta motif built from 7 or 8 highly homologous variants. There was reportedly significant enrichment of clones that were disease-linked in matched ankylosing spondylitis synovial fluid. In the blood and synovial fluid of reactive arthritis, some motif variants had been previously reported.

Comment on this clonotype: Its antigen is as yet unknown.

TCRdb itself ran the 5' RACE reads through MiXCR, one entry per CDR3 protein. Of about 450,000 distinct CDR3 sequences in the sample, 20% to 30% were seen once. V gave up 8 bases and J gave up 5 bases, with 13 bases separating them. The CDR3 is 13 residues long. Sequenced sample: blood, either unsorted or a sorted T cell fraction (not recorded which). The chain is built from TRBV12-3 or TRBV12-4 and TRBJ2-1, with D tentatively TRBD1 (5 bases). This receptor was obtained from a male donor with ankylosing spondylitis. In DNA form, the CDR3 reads TGTGCCAGCGGGCAGGGTATTCACAATGAGCAGTTCTTC. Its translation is CASGQGIHNEQFF.